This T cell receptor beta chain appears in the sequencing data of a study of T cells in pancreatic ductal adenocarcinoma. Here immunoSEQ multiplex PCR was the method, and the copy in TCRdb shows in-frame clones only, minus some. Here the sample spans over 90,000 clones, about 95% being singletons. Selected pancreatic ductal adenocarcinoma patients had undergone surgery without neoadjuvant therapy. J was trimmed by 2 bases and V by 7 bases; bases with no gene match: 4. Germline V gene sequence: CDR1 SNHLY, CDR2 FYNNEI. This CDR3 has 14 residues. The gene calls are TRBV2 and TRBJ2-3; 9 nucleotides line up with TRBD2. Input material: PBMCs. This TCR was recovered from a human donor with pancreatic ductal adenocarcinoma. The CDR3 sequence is CASKREDYTDTQYF. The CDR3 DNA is TGTGCCAGCAAGCGGGAGGATTACACAGATACGCAGTATTTT.